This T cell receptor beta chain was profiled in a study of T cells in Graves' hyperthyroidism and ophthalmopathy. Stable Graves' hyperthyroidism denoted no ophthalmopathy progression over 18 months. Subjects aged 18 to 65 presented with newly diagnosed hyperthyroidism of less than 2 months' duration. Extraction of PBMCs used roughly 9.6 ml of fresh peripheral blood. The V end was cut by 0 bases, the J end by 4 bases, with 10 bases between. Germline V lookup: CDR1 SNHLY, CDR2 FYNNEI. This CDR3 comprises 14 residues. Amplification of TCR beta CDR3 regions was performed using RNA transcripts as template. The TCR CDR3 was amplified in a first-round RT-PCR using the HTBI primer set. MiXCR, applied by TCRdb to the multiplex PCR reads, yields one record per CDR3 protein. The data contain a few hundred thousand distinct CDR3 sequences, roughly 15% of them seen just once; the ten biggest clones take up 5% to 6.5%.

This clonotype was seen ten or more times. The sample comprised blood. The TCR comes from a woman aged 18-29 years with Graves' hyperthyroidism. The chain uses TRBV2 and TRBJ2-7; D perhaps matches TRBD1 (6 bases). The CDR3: CASSEATRGYEQYF. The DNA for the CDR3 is TGTGCCAGCAGTGAAGCGACAAGGGGGTACGAGCAGTACTTC.